This T cell receptor beta chain was sequenced in a study of T cell changes during pregnancy in multiple sclerosis. There are 13 residues in the CDR3. From germline, CDR1 is ENHRY and CDR2 SYGVKD. Trimming left V 4 bases short and J 8 bases short, with 11 bases between. TCRdb keeps only in-frame clones here, not all; method: immunoSEQ multiplex PCR. Seen here are about 44,000 clones, roughly nine tenths observed once, and the top ten hold roughly 1.1%. Here the sequenced sample was CD4+ T cells from peripheral blood mononuclear cells, taken after pregnancy. The TCR was taken from a female donor with multiple sclerosis, enrolled in a pregnancy study. The J gene is TRBJ1-4, the V gene TRBV10-3, with a possible D match to TRBD1 (5 bases). CDR3 residues: CAISVGRGEKLFF. For the CDR3, the DNA is TGTGCCATCAGTGTGGGGAGGGGCGAAAAACTGTTTTTT.